The 18 T cell receptor beta chains below were found in one sample sequenced in a study of Ad26.COV2.S vaccination and SARS-CoV-2 variants. Profiled with immunoSEQ multiplex PCR; TCRdb holds only in-frame clones, not every one. The sample includes about 350,000 clones, roughly 90% of them seen just once. Described treatment: 19 received Ad26.COV2.S at low or high dose, single or two shots; about 5 received placebo; per-sample allocation not given. Samples were taken on day 63 after the first vaccine or placebo injection. Here the sequenced sample was peripheral blood, taken in a trial of Ad26.COV2.S vaccine versus placebo. Source of these receptors: a person between 18 and 59 years old who received the Ad26.COV2.S COVID-19 vaccine or a placebo.

This clone was detected only once. The rearrangement links TRBV5-1 to TRBJ1-4; the D is unclear. CDR1 SGHRS and CDR2 YFSETQ come from the germline V gene. The CDR3 length is 14 residues. The germline V and J ends were trimmed by 5 bases and 4 bases, with 12 bases remaining between them. CDR3 DNA sequence: TGCGCCAGCAGGGAGGGAACCGTTAATGAAAAACTGTTTTTT. Its protein product is CASREGTVNEKLFF.

J is TRBJ2-5 and V is TRBV20-1; D is ambiguous. The CDR3 spans 11 residues. CDR1 and CDR2 from the germline V gene are DFQATT and SNEGSKA (reference sequence). V lost 3 bases and J lost 8, with 10 bases in between. The CDR3 DNA follows: TGCAGTGCTAGTGTCTCCGTCACCCAGTACTTC. Protein: CSASVSVTQYF.

The chain combines TRBV5-4 with TRBJ2-3, with 9 bases identical to TRBD1. CDR3 length equals 16 residues. Trimming cost V 4 bases and J 0 bases; bases outside gene matches: 6. CDR1 and CDR2 from the germline V gene are SGHNT and YYREEE (reference sequence). This chain's CDR3 is CASSTRTGASTDTQYF. CDR3 DNA: TGTGCCAGCAGCACCCGGACAGGGGCTAGCACAGATACGCAGTATTTT.

This clone appeared a single time. The rearrangement joins TRBV19 to TRBJ1-3; D not certain. The CDR3 has 13 residues. CDR1 and CDR2 (germline): LNHDA, SQIVND (reference sequence). V lost 2 bases and J lost 3, with 5 bases in between. CDR3 sequence: CASSIIGGNTIYF. The CDR3 DNA follows: TGTGCCAGTAGTATAATTGGTGGAAACACCATATATTTT.

This chain uses TRBV28 with TRBJ2-2; D is unresolved. The germline V gene encodes CDR1 MDHEN and CDR2 SYDVKM. There are 14 residues in the CDR3. Trimming pared 6 bases from V and 5 bases from J, leaving 13 bases between. CDR3 protein: CASSASYRTGELFF. DNA of the CDR3: TGTGCCAGCAGCGCTTCGTACCGAACCGGGGAGCTGTTTTTT. The full variable domain, rest sourced from reference TRBV28 and TRBJ2-2, is DVKVTQSSRYLVKRTGEKVFLECVQDMDHENMFWYRQDPGLGLRLIYFSYDVKMKEKGDIPEGYSVSREKKERFSLILESASTNQTSMYLCASSASYRTGELFFGEGSRLTVL.

V gene TRBV2 combines with J gene TRBJ2-5; perhaps TRBD1 as D (6 bases). CDR1 is SNHLY, CDR2 FYNNEI, per germline. This CDR3 has 14 residues. Deletions cut 6 bases from V and 4 bases from J, with 15 bases between. This chain's CDR3 is CASRYQQGPETQYF. The CDR3, as DNA: TGTGCCAGCAGATACCAACAGGGTCCAGAGACCCAGTACTTC.

This sequence joins TRBV24-1 and TRBJ2-1; 9 bases match TRBD1. V shed 5 bases, J shed 4 bases, and the junction held 5 bases outside the gene matches. Germline-derived CDR1 and CDR2 are KGHDR and SFDVKD. The CDR3 covers 15 residues. The CDR3 is CATSGHRGRYNEQFF. In nucleotides, the CDR3 is TGTGCCACCAGTGGCCACAGGGGGCGTTACAATGAGCAGTTCTTC.

The rearrangement joins TRBV28 to TRBJ1-2, with a weak D call TRBD1 (5 bases). The V end was cut by 6 bases, the J end by 8 bases, with 25 bases between. Germline V gives CDR1 MDHEN, CDR2 SYDVKM. The CDR3 contains 16 residues. CDR3 sequence: CASSLRPPGRTAGYTF. The CDR3 DNA is TGTGCCAGCAGCCTCCGCCCCCCGGGGCGAACGGCGGGCTACACCTTC.

A remark on this clone: Other DNA sequences of this sample code for an identical CDR3. The chain couples TRBV28 to TRBJ1-1, with D unresolved. This CDR3 comprises 12 residues. Germline CDR1 reads MDHEN; CDR2 reads SYDVKM. The V gene lost 3 bases and the J gene lost 0 bases, with 2 bases spanning the gap. CDR3 DNA sequence: TGTGCCAGCAGTTTGCTGAACACTGAAGCTTTCTTT. Its protein product is CASSLLNTEAFF.

Only one count was recorded for this clone. The gene calls are TRBV27 and TRBJ1-5; D gene unclear. The CDR3 totals 16 residues. V was cut by 5 bases and J by 6 bases, with 20 bases left in between. Germline lookup yields CDR1 MNHEY and CDR2 SMNVEV (reference sequence). The chain's CDR3 is CASSPAMRADGQPQHF. CDR3 coding DNA: TGTGCCAGCAGTCCCGCTATGAGGGCGGACGGTCAGCCCCAGCATTTT.

The chain recombines TRBV28 with TRBJ1-5; 9 bases align to TRBD1. V gave up 5 bases and J gave up 4 bases; unmatched junction bases: 12. The V gene's germline CDR1 is MDHEN and CDR2 SYDVKM. The CDR3 loop spans 17 amino acids. CDR3 coding DNA: TGTGCCAGCAGTCTTAGGGACAGGGATTGGGGTAATCAGCCCCAGCATTTT. This sequence encodes CASSLRDRDWGNQPQHF. Looking up the rest from reference TRBV28 and TRBJ1-5 gives the full variable domain: DVKVTQSSRYLVKRTGEKVFLECVQDMDHENMFWYRQDPGLGLRLIYFSYDVKMKEKGDIPEGYSVSREKKERFSLILESASTNQTSMYLCASSLRDRDWGNQPQHFGDGTRLSIL.

V is TRBV6-2 or TRBV6-3 and J is TRBJ2-2; D gene ambiguous. Trimming shortened V by 5 bases and J by 7 bases, and 11 bases separated the two germline ends. The CDR3 consists of 13 residues. CDR1 MNHEY and CDR2 SVGEGT come from the germline V gene. CDR3 protein: CASSLRLFGELFF. The CDR3 nucleotides read TGTGCCAGCAGTCTGAGACTTTTCGGGGAGCTGTTTTTT.

The rearrangement uses TRBV6-2 or TRBV6-3 and TRBJ2-3; a possible D gene is TRBD2 (5 bases). The germline CDR1 and CDR2 sequences are MNHEY and SVGEGT. This CDR3 has 14 residues. The V end lost 6 bases, the J end lost 0 bases, and 10 bases lay between the germline ends. In DNA, the CDR3 is TGTGCCAGCAGCAACGGGGAGAGCACAGATACGCAGTATTTT. Residues: CASSNGESTDTQYF.

The J gene is TRBJ2-1, the V gene TRBV24-1; D gene uncertain. Germline V lookup: CDR1 KGHDR, CDR2 SFDVKD. Trimming cost V 3 bases and J 2 bases, with 10 bases left between them. The CDR3 has 15 residues. The CDR3, as DNA: TGTGCCACCAGTGATACGCAGAAAGCCTACAATGAGCAGTTCTTC. It translates to CATSDTQKAYNEQFF.

The chain combines TRBV2 with TRBJ2-2; no reliable D call. Germline V gives CDR1 SNHLY, CDR2 FYNNEI. This CDR3 contains 13 residues. With 5 bases removed from V and 7 bases from J, the gap between germline ends came to 11 bases. The CDR3 DNA reads as TGTGCCAGCAGTCGGGCGGTCGGCGGGGAGCTGTTTTTT. It yields the protein CASSRAVGGELFF.

Only a few counts were recorded for this clone. Other DNA sequences in this sample translate to the same CDR3. V usage is TRBV5-1 and J usage is TRBJ1-2; no reliable D call. Between the trimmed V and J ends, which lost 0 bases and 4 bases, there was a span of 4 bases. Germline lookup yields CDR1 SGHRS and CDR2 YFSETQ. CDR3 size: 12 residues. The CDR3 nucleotides are TGCGCCAGCAGCTTGGACGGCTATGGCTACACCTTC. Its translation: CASSLDGYGYTF.

The chain combines TRBV7-2 with TRBJ2-7, with D possibly being TRBD1 (6 bases). The CDR3 length is 14 residues. Trimming removed 5 bases at V and 0 bases at J, with 11 bases between. Per the germline V gene, CDR1 is SGHTA and CDR2 is FQGNSA. In nucleotides, the CDR3 is TGTGCCAGCAGCAACAACAGGGCCTCCTACGAGCAGTACTTC. Protein sequence: CASSNNRASYEQYF.

This clone showed up just once. V gene TRBV6-5 combines with J gene TRBJ2-7; 9 positions match TRBD2. This CDR3 is 15 amino acids long. Germline V gene lookup returns CDR1 MNHEY and CDR2 SVGAGI. Trimming at V came to 7 bases and at J to 7 bases, leaving 14 bases not matched to a gene. CDR3 sequence (DNA): TGTGCCAGCATCCGAAGAATAGCGGGAGCGGGGGAGCAGTACTTC. It specifies CASIRRIAGAGEQYF.